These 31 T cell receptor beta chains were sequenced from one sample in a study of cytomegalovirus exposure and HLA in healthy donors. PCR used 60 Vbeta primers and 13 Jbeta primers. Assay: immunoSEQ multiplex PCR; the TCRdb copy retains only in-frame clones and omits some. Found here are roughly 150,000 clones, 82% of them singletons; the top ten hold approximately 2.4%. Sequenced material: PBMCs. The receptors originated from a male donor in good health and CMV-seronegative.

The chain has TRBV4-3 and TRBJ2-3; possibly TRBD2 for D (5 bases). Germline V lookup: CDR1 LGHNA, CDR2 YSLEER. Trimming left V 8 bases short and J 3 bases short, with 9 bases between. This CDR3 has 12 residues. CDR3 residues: CASGGDTDTQYF. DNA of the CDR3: TGCGCCAGCGGAGGCGATACAGATACGCAGTATTTT.

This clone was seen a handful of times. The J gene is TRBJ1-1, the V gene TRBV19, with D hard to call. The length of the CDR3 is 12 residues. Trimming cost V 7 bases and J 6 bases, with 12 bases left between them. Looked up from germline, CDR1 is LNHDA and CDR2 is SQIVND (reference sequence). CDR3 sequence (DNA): TGTGCCAGTAATTTGGGCTCCGCTGAAGCTTTCTTT. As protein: CASNLGSAEAFF.

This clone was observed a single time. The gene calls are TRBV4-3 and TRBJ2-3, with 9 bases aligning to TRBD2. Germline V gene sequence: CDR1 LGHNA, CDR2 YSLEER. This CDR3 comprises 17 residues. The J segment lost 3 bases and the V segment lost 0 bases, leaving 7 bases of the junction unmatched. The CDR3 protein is CASSQDPAGGRTDTQYF. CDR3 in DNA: TGCGCCAGCAGCCAAGATCCAGCGGGAGGCCGGACAGATACGCAGTATTTT.

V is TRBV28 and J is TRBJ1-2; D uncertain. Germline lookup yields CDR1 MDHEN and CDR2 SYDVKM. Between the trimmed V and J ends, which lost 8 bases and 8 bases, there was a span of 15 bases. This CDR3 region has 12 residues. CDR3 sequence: CASYHSLEGYTF. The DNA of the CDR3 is TGTGCCAGCTACCACTCGCTAGAAGGCTACACCTTC.

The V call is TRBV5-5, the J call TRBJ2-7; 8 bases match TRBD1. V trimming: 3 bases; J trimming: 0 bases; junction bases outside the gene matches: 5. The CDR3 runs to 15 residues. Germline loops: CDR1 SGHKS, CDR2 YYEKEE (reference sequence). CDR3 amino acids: CASSYGQGYSYEQYF. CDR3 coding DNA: TGTGCCAGCAGCTACGGACAGGGCTACTCCTACGAGCAGTACTTC.

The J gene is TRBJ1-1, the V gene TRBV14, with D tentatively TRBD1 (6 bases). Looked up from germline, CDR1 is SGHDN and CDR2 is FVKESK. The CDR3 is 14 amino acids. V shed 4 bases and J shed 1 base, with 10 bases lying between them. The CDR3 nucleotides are TGTGCCAGCAGCCTACAGGGTCGGAACACTGAAGCTTTCTTT. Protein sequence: CASSLQGRNTEAFF.

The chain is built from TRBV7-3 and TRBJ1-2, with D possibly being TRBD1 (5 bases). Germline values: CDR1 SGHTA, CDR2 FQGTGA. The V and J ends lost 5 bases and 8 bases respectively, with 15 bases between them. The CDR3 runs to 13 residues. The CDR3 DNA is TGTGCCAGCAGCCCTCCGGGAGGGGACGGCTACACCTTC. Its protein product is CASSPPGGDGYTF.

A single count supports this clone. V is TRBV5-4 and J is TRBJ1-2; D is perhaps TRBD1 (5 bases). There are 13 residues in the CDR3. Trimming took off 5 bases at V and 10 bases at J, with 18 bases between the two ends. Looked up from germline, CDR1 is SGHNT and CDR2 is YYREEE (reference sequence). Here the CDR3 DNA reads TGTGCCAGCAGGCCTCGACAGAGTTTTATCTACACCTTC. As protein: CASRPRQSFIYTF.

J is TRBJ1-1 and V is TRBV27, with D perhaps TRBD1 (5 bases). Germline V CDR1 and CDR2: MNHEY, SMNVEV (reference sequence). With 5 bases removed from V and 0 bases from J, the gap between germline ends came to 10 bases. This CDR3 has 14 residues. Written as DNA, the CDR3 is TGTGCCAGCAGTCAGCAGGACATGAACACTGAAGCTTTCTTT. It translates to CASSQQDMNTEAFF.

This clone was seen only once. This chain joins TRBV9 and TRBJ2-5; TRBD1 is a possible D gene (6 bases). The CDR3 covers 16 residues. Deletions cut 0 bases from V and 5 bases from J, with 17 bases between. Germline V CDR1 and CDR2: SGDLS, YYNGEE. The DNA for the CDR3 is TGTGCCAGCAGCGTAGCTGCAGGGGACGCTAGGGAGACCCAGTACTTC. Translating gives CASSVAAGDARETQYF.

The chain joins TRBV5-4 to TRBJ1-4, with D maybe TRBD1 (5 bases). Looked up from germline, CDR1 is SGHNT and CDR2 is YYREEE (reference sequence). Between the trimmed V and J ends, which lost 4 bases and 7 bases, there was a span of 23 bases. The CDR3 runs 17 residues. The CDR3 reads CASSPRGVKGMGEKLFF. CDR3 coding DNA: TGTGCCAGCAGCCCCCGGGGGGTAAAGGGTATGGGTGAAAAACTGTTTTTT.

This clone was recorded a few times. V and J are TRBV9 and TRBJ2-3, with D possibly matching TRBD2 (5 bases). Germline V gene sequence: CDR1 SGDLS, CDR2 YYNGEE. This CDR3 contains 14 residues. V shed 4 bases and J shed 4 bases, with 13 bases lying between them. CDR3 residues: CASSFEGGPDTQYF. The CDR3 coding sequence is TGTGCCAGCAGCTTCGAGGGCGGACCAGATACGCAGTATTTT.

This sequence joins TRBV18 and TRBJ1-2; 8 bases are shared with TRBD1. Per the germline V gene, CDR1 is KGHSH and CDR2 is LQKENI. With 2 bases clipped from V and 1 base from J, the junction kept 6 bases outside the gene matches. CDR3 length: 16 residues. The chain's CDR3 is CASSPMTGVGNYGYTF. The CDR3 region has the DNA TGTGCCAGCTCACCAATGACAGGGGTCGGTAACTATGGCTACACCTTC.

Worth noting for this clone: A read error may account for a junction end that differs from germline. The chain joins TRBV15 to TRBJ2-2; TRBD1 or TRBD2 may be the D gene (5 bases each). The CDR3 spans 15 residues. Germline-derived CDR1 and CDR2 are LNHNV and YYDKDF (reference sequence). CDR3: CATRRGALQTGELFF. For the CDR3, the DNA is TGTGCCACCAGAAGAGGGGCCCTACAGACCGGGGAGCTGTTTTTT.

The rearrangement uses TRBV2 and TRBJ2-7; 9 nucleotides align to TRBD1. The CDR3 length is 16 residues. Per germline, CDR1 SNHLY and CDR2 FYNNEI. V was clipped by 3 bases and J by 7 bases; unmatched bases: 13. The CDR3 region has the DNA TGTGCCAGCAGTGATCCCCTGGGACAGGGAGCTGGGGAGCAGTACTTC. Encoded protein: CASSDPLGQGAGEQYF.

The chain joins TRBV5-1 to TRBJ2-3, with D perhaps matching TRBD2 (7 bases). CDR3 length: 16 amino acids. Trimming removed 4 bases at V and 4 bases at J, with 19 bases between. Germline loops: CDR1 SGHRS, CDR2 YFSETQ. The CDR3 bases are TGCGCCAGCAGCCCGGAGGGGGGGGAGGTGTCAGATACGCAGTATTTT. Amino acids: CASSPEGGEVSDTQYF.

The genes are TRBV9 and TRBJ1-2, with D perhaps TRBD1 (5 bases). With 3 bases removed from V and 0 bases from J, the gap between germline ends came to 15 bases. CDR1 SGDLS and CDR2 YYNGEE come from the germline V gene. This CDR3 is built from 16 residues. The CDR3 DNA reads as TGTGCCAGCAGCGAGGGGCCCGGGAGGCCTAACTATGGCTACACCTTC. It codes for CASSEGPGRPNYGYTF. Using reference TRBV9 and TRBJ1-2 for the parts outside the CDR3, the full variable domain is DSGVTQTPKHLITATGQRVTLRCSPRSGDLSVYWYQQSLDQGLQFLIQYYNGEERAKGNILERFSAQQFPDLHSELNLSSLELGDSALYFCASSEGPGRPNYGYTFGSGTRLTVV.

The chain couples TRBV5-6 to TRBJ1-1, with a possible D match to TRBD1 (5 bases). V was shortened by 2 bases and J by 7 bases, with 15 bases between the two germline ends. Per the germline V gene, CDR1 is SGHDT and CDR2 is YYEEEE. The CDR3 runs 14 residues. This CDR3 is CASSFPGHLVEAFF. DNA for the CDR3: TGTGCCAGCAGCTTTCCAGGACATTTAGTTGAAGCTTTCTTT. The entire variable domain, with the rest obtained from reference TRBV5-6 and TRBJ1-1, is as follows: DAGVTQSPTHLIKTRGQQVTLRCSPKSGHDTVSWYQQALGQGPQFIFQYYEEEERQRGNFPDRFSGHQFPNYSSELNVNALLLGDSALYLCASSFPGHLVEAFFGQGTRLTVV.

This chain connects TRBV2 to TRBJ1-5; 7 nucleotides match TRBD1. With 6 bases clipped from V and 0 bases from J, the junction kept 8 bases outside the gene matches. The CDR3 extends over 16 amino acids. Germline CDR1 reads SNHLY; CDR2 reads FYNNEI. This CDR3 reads CASSEGQSYSNQPQHF. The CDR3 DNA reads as TGTGCCAGCAGCGAGGGACAGTCCTATAGCAATCAGCCCCAGCATTTT.

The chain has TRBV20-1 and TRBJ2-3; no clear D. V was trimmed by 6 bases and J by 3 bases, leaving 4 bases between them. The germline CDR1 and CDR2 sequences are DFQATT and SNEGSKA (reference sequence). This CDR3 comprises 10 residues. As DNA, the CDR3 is TGCAGTGCAACAACAGATACGCAGTATTTT. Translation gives CSATTDTQYF.

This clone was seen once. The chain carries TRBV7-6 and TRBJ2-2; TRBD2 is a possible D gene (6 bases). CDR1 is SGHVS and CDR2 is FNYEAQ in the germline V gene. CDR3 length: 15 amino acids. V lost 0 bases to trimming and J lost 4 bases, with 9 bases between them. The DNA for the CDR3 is TGTGCCAGCAGCTTAGCGGGAGGCCCCACCGGGGAGCTGTTTTTT. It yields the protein CASSLAGGPTGELFF. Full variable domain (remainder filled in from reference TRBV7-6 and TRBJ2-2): GAGVSQSPRYKVTKRGQDVALRCDPISGHVSLYWYRQALGQGPEFLTYFNYEAQQDKSGLPNDRFSAERPEGSISTLTIQRTEQRDSAMYRCASSLAGGPTGELFFGEGSRLTVL.

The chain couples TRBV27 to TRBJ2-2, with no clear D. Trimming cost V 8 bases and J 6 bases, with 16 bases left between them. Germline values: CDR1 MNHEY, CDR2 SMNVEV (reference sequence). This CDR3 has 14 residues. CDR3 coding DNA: TGTGCCAGCTTCAGCCGGCGGATCCCCGGGGAGCTGTTTTTT. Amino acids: CASFSRRIPGELFF.

CDR3 in amino acids: CASSLNPLEQYF. CDR3 DNA: TGTGCCAGCAGCTTAAATCCTCTCGAGCAGTACTTC. The chain employs TRBV11-2 and TRBJ2-7; D not resolved. The V gene lost 2 bases and the J gene lost 6 bases, with 8 bases spanning the gap. Germline-derived CDR1 and CDR2 are SGHAT and FQNNGV. The CDR3 runs to 12 residues.

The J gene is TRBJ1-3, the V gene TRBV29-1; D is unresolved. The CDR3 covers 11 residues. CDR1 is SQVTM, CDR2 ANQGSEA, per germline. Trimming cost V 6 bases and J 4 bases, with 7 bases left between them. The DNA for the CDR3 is TGCAGCGTGGGAGTCGGAAACACCATATATTTT. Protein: CSVGVGNTIYF.

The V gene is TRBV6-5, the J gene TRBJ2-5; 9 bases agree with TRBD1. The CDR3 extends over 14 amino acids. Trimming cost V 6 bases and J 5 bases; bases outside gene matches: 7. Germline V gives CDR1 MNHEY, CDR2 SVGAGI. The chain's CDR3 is CASRRTGGVETQYF. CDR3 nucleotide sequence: TGTGCCAGCAGGAGAACAGGGGGCGTGGAGACCCAGTACTTC.

The CDR3 spells CASISPGVGGYTF. For the CDR3, the DNA is TGTGCCAGCATCTCCCCAGGGGTCGGCGGCTACACCTTC. The chain couples TRBV7-9 to TRBJ1-2, with TRBD1 as a possible D gene (6 bases). V was shortened by 7 bases and J by 8 bases, with 17 bases between the two germline ends. The CDR3 consists of 13 residues. CDR1 SEHNR and CDR2 FQNEAQ come from the germline V gene (reference sequence).

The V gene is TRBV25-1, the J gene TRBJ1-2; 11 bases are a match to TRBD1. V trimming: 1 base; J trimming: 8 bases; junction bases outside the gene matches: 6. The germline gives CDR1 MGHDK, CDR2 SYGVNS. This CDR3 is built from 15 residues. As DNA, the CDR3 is TGTGCCAGCAGTGAATTGGACAGGGGGCTGAGGGGCTACACCTTC. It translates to CASSELDRGLRGYTF.

The CDR3 here is CASSFRTRTGPSFYGYTF. The CDR3 nucleotides read TGTGCCAGCAGCTTCAGGACAAGGACAGGCCCTTCCTTTTATGGCTACACCTTC. The V and J genes are TRBV7-8 and TRBJ1-2; 7 nucleotides align to TRBD1. J gave up 5 bases and V 3 bases, and 18 bases lay outside the gene matches. Per the germline V gene, CDR1 is SGHVS and CDR2 is FQNEAQ. The length of the CDR3 is 18 residues.

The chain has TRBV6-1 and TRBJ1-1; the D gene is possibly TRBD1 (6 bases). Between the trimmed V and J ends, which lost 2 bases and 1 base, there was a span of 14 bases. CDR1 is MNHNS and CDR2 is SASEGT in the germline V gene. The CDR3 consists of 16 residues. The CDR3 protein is CASSEQGLPANTEAFF. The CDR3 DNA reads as TGTGCCAGCAGTGAACAGGGGTTACCCGCGAACACTGAAGCTTTCTTT.

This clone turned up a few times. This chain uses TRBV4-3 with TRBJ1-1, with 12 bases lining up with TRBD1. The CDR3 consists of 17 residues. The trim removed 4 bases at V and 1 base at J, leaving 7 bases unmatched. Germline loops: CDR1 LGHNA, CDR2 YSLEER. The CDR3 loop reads CASSPGDRGLRNTEAFF. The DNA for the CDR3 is TGCGCCAGCAGCCCCGGGGACAGGGGGCTACGGAACACTGAAGCTTTCTTT.

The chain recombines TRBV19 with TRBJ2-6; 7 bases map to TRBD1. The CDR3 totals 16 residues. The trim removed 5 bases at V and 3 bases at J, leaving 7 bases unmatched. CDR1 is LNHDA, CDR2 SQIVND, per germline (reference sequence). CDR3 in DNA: TGTGCCAGTAGTCCTACAGGGGTGGGTGGGGCCAACGTCCTGACTTTC. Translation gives CASSPTGVGGANVLTF.